These T cell receptor beta chains were read from a single sample in a study of blood T cell repertoires in COVID-19. Assay: immunoSEQ multiplex PCR; the TCRdb copy retains only in-frame clones and omits some. The sample includes 150,000 to 200,000 clones, 85% to 95% of them seen just once. The sample was peripheral blood. Receptors were obtained from a woman in her sixties with COVID-19, enrolled during active disease. CDR3s include the opening cysteine and the closing phenylalanine or tryptophan.

TRBV29-1 CSVSWGADEAFF
TRBV7-2 CASSDRTSPKYF
TRBV2 CASSLQGGQETQYF
TRBV6-1 CASSEDSGATEAFF
TRBV12-3/TRBV12-4 CASSVSPSGYTF
TRBV12-5 CASGFHRLSNQPQHF
TRBV5-8 CASSFQIPNTGELFF
TRBV7-9 CASSSGLAGGQETQYF
TRBV7-2 CASSRIRGQGNYGYTF
TRBV6-2/TRBV6-3 CASSYLGTDYNEQFF
TRBV19 CATTFRYEAFF
TRBV12-3/TRBV12-4 CASSRGLYNEQFF
TRBV5-1 CASSWGTGLNEQYF
TRBV15 CATSRDRGPQETQYF
TRBV6-2/TRBV6-3 CASSYALGAGAETQYF
TRBV6-2/TRBV6-3 CASSYFKGRWTEAFF
TRBV10-3 CATRVTNVNTEAFF
TRBV19 CASSMGGLGEKLFF
TRBV5-1 CASSREASGGAWFHEQYF
TRBV7-2 CASSLAGTGSYTF
TRBV18 CASSPGTLVGYEQYF
TRBV6-6 CASSYGPGTGHPEAFF
TRBV7-2 CASSPPGGRETQYF
TRBV6-6 CASSGTPREGEYF
TRBV4-1 CASSRQAGTYNEQFF
TRBV6-5 CASSSRQSGPTEAFF
TRBV10-1 CASSEWRGQGVYSFGNTIYF
TRBV7-8 CASSLATARSGYTF
TRBV2 CASGSGTLGEAFF
TRBV2 CASRQDRPSNEKLFF
TRBV6-2/TRBV6-3 CASSLGGGYTF
TRBV6-1 CASSESGLAGANYNEQFF
TRBV30 CAWSTGHTGNTIYF
TRBV7-2 CASSPTTSGLYEQYF
TRBV7-2 CASSSQSRVLGEQFF
TRBV5-1 CASSVSNSYNEQFF
TRBV25-1 CASSPLRDSGGYTF
TRBV3-1/TRBV3-2 CASSPGGGGGRNYGYTF
TRBV3-1/TRBV3-2 CASSQQWTGETGYTF
TRBV18 CASSPPDRVHGYTF
TRBV29-1 CSVVGRGNTEAFF
TRBV9 CASSVGEGVSTEAFF
TRBV18 CASSSPVGAQTEAFF
TRBV20-1 CSASFGGDRNTIYF
TRBV25-1 CASSESGNEQFF
TRBV7-2 CASKWTGDAYEQYF
TRBV2 CASSRDRVGGNTIYF
TRBV3-1/TRBV3-2 CASSPWDRRTGELFF
TRBV7-6 CASSLGLAENTEAFF
TRBV9 CASSVGGSALYEQYF
TRBV5-1 CASSSGDLGEQFF
TRBV11-2 CASSFRGTNEKLFF
TRBV27 CASSLSWGANEKLFF
TRBV19 CASQEDGRRPQHF